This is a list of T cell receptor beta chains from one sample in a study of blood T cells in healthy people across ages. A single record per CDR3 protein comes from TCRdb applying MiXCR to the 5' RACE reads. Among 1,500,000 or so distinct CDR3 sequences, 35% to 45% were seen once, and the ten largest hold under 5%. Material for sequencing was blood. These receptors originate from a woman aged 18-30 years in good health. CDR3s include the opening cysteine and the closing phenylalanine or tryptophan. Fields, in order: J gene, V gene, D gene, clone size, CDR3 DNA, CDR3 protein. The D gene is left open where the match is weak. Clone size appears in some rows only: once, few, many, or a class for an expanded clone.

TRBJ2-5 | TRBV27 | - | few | TGTGCCAGCAGTTTCGAAGGGTCCTGGAATGAGCAGTACTTC | CASSFEGSWNEQYF
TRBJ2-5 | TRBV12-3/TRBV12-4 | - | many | TGTGCCAGCAGCTTAGGGCTCTACAATGAGCAGTACTTC | CASSLGLYNEQYF
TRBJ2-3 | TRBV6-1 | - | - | TGTGCCAGCAGTCCCCTGGAACACGAAAATCTACGAGGTACGCAGTATTTT | CASSPLEHENLRGTQYF
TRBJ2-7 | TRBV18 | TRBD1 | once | TGTGCCAGCTCACCACTCGGACAGGGGGAAGACGAGCAGTACTTC | CASSPLGQGEDEQYF
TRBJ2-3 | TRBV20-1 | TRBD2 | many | TGCAGTGCCCCCCCGACTAGCGGCACAGATACGCAGTATTTT | CSAPPTSGTDTQYF
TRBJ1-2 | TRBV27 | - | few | TGTGCCAGCTCTCAACTGGGGGCGTATGGCTACACCTTC | CASSQLGAYGYTF
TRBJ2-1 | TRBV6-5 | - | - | TGTGCCAGCAGTTTCTATTCTTCCCCGGGGGTAAGGGAGCGACAGGAGCAGTTCTTC | CASSFYSSPGVRERQEQFF
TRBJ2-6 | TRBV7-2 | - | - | TGTGCCAGCAGCTTAGTGGTGAACTCTGGGGCCAACGTCCTGACTTTC | CASSLVVNSGANVLTF
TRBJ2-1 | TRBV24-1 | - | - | TGTGCCACCAGTGACCTTACTAGTCCGGGCTCCTACAATGAGCAGTTCTTC | CATSDLTSPGSYNEQFF
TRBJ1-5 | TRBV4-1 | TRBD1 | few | TGCGCCAGCAGCTTACCGGGACAGGGGAATTTGCAGCCCCAGCATTTT | CASSLPGQGNLQPQHF
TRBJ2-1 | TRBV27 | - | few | TGTGCCAGCAGTCAAAACAAGGGACTCGATTATTCCAATGAGCAGTTCTTC | CASSQNKGLDYSNEQFF
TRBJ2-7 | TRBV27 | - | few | TGTGCCAGCAGCATACAGGGAATTTACGAGCAGTACTTC | CASSIQGIYEQYF
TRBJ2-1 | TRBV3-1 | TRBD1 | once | TGTGCCAGCGGCCGGACAGGGAATGAGCAGTTCTTC | CASGRTGNEQFF
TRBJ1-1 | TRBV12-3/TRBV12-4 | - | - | TGTGCCAGCAGTTCGGGGTCCCTGCCAAACACTGAAGCTTTCTTT | CASSSGSLPNTEAFF